This TCR beta chain was recovered during a study of blood T cell repertoires in COVID-19. Study-wide background: COVID-19 samples from acute and convalescent phases originated in the United States, Italy and Spain.

This table comes from immunoSEQ multiplex PCR, and its TCRdb copy is limited to in-frame clones, with some not included. This sample has about 190,000 clones, with around 85% found just once. Germline values: CDR1 SNHLY, CDR2 FYNNEI. CDR3 length: 13 amino acids. V lost 8 bases and J lost 1, with 10 bases in between. The origin of this receptor is a woman aged 45-65 years with acute or convalescent COVID-19. The rearrangement uses TRBV2 and TRBJ2-3, with D possibly matching TRBD1 (6 bases). Sequencing was carried out using peripheral blood. CDR3 sequence reads: CASGDTRTDTQYF. As DNA, the CDR3 is TGTGCCAGCGGGGACACCCGCACAGATACGCAGTATTTT.